A selection of T cell receptor beta chains follows, all from one sample in a study of graft-versus-host responses after intestinal transplantation. For these receptors, no antigen is known. Profiling relied on immunoSEQ multiplex PCR, and the TCRdb table lists in-frame clones only, not all of them. This sample has 120,000 or so clones; roughly 95% occur once, and the top ten carry about 0.51%. Sequenced here: unstimulated CD8+ T cells sorted from spleen or lymph node cells, sampled before intestinal transplant. The receptors were gathered from a human donor who received an intestinal transplant. Both conserved end residues are part of each CDR3. Each record gives: clone size, CDR3 length, D gene, V gene, J gene, CDR3 DNA, CDR3 protein. The D gene is left open where the match is weak. A row's size may be missing; if present it is once, few, many or a size class.

>-|17|-|TRBV9|TRBJ1-3
TGTGCCAGCAGCGTAGGAGGGGACCTAAGCTCTGGAAACACCATATATTTT
CASSVGGDLSSGNTIYF
>-|11|-|TRBV5-4|TRBJ2-7
TGTGCCAGCAGCTTATACTACGAGCAGTACTTC
CASSLYYEQYF
>-|14|-|TRBV6-5|TRBJ2-3
TGTGCCAGCAGTGCGGGGCTATCCACAGATACGCAGTATTTT
CASSAGLSTDTQYF
>once|13|-|TRBV2|TRBJ1-2
TGTGCCAGCCTGAGCGGTGCTAACTATGGCTACACCTTC
CASLSGANYGYTF
>once|14|-|TRBV4-1|TRBJ2-1
TGCGCCAGCAGCCAAGAATCGAGCTACAATGAGCAGTTCTTC
CASSQESSYNEQFF
>-|16|-|TRBV4-1|TRBJ2-5
TGCGCCAGCAGCCAAGACGGAGGGTGGCGTCGCGGGACCCAGTACTTC
CASSQDGGWRRGTQYF
>once|14|-|TRBV6-5|TRBJ2-5
TGTGCCAGCAGTCCCGTGATACCCAAAGAGACCCAGTACTTC
CASSPVIPKETQYF
>-|17|TRBD2|TRBV5-8|TRBJ2-5
TGTGCCAGCAGCTCCGGACTAGCGGAGCCTGGGAGGGAGACCCAGTACTTC
CASSSGLAEPGRETQYF
>-|15|-|TRBV27|TRBJ2-1
TGTGCCAGCAGTTTACTTCCGTACACCTACAATGAGCAGTTCTTC
CASSLLPYTYNEQFF
>-|13|TRBD1|TRBV7-9|TRBJ1-1
TGTGCCAGCAGCCCAGGGGGGAACACTGAAGCTTTCTTT
CASSPGGNTEAFF
>-|15|-|TRBV14|TRBJ2-5
TGTGCCAGCAGCCAAGGGGGCGTGGTCCGGGAGACCCAGTACTTC
CASSQGGVVRETQYF
>-|15|-|TRBV6-1|TRBJ2-7
TGTGCCAGCAGTGAAATCACTTTGACAGTCTACGAGCAGTACTTC
CASSEITLTVYEQYF
>-|17|-|TRBV28|TRBJ2-3
TGTGCCAGCACCTACACCCTCCTGGTTAGACGCACAGATACGCAGTATTTT
CASTYTLLVRRTDTQYF
>-|13|-|TRBV25-1|TRBJ1-1
TGTGCCGCGCAGGCGGGCCTGAACACTGAAGCTTTCTTT
CAAQAGLNTEAFF
>-|13|-|TRBV7-3|TRBJ2-7
TGTGCCAGCAGCTTAGCTAGCGCTGGGGAGCAGTACTTC
CASSLASAGEQYF
>-|17|-|TRBV19|TRBJ1-2
TGTGCCAGTAGTCCTATGGGGGGGTTGTTCGTATCTGCTGGCTACACCTTC
CASSPMGGLFVSAGYTF
>-|15|TRBD2|TRBV7-9|TRBJ2-3
TGTGCCAGCAGCTTAGGCGGGAGGTGGACAGATACGCAGTATTTT
CASSLGGRWTDTQYF
>few|14|TRBD1|TRBV28|TRBJ1-1
TGTGCCAGCAGTGTACAGGGGCCCGACTCTGAAGCTTTCTTT
CASSVQGPDSEAFF
>-|15|-|TRBV7-3|TRBJ2-1
TGTGCCAGCAGCCCCGAGCCCTTCCCGATCAATGAGCAGTTCTTC
CASSPEPFPINEQFF
>-|15|-|TRBV11-2|TRBJ2-7
TGTGCCAGCAGCTTAGAAGGAGGGTGGGGCTACGAGCAGTACTTC
CASSLEGGWGYEQYF
>-|13|-|TRBV6-5|TRBJ1-5
TGTGCCAGCAGTTACTCGATGGGGTCACCCCAGCATTTT
CASSYSMGSPQHF
>-|15|-|TRBV29-1|TRBJ2-5
TGCAGCGTCTCAGCCGCGGGACCTCACGAGGAGACCCAGTACTTC
CSVSAAGPHEETQYF
>-|15|-|TRBV2|TRBJ1-5
TGTGCCAGCAGTTCACCGACAGAAACGGGCCAGCCCCAGCATTTT
CASSSPTETGQPQHF
>-|15|-|TRBV4-1|TRBJ2-5
TGCGCCAGCAGCCAAGAGTGGCGGACCCAAGAGACCCAGTACTTC
CASSQEWRTQETQYF
>-|14|-|TRBV19|TRBJ1-1
TGTGCCAGTAGTCTGGCGGGGGGAATCACTGAAGCTTTCTTT
CASSLAGGITEAFF
>-|15|-|TRBV19|TRBJ1-5
TGTGCCAGTAGTATAGGACACAGGGCCGGACAGCCCCAGCATTTT
CASSIGHRAGQPQHF
>-|14|-|TRBV6-5|TRBJ1-2
TGTGCCAGCAGTTACTCGTCCGGGGACTATGGCTACACCTTC
CASSYSSGDYGYTF
>-|18|-|TRBV4-2|TRBJ2-6
TGTGCCAGCAGCCAAGAATCAGGCGCCTCCTCTGGGGCCAACGTCCTGACTTTC
CASSQESGASSGANVLTF
>-|14|TRBD2|TRBV19|TRBJ2-1
TGTGCCAGTAAAGAGCGGGGCGCCTACAATGAGCAGTTCTTC
CASKERGAYNEQFF
>-|14|-|TRBV25-1|TRBJ1-1
TGTGCCAGCAGTGCCTCCGGGAGGAACACTGAAGCTTTCTTT
CASSASGRNTEAFF
>-|13|-|TRBV4-1|TRBJ2-2
TGCGCCAGCAGCCAAGAGAGGGTCGGGGAGCTGTTTTTT
CASSQERVGELFF
>-|14|TRBD1|TRBV28|TRBJ1-1
TGTGCCAGCAGTAAAACGGGGACCCAGGGGGACGCTTTCTTT
CASSKTGTQGDAFF
>-|17|TRBD1|TRBV5-1|TRBJ1-1
TGCGCCAGCAGCCGGGGACAGGGGGCATTTCGCGGCACTGAAGCTTTCTTT
CASSRGQGAFRGTEAFF
>-|15|-|TRBV16|TRBJ1-2
TGTGCCAGCAGCCAATCGAAGAGAGCAGCAGGTGGCTACACCTTC
CASSQSKRAAGGYTF
>-|13|-|TRBV11-2|TRBJ2-7
TGTGCCAGCAGCCTAATCGGGGGGCGCGAGCAGTACTTC
CASSLIGGREQYF
>-|13|TRBD1|TRBV6-5|TRBJ2-7
TGTGCCAGCACCCCGACAGGGCACTACGAGCAGTACTTC
CASTPTGHYEQYF
>-|15|TRBD2|TRBV6-4|TRBJ2-3
TGTGCCAGCAGGGGACTAGCGGGAGGTGCAGATACGCAGTATTTT
CASRGLAGGADTQYF
>-|16|TRBD2|TRBV27|TRBJ2-1
TGTGCCAGCAGTTTAGTGGCGGGAGGACCTTACAATGAGCAGTTCTTC
CASSLVAGGPYNEQFF
>once|15|-|TRBV14|TRBJ2-1
TGTGCCAGCAGCCAAGTCGGGTTTTCCTACAATGAGCAGTTCTTC
CASSQVGFSYNEQFF
>-|15|TRBD2|TRBV28|TRBJ2-2
TGTGCCAGCAGTTTAAGGCGGGAGAGCACCGGGGAGCTGTTTTTT
CASSLRRESTGELFF
>-|13|-|TRBV11-3|TRBJ2-3
TGTGCCAGCAGCTCCCCACCCACAGATACGCAGTATTTT
CASSSPPTDTQYF
>-|15|-|TRBV4-1|TRBJ1-1
TGCGCCAGCGCCGAGATGGCCAGCGGGTACACTGAAGCTTTCTTT
CASAEMASGYTEAFF
>-|15|TRBD2|TRBV6-5|TRBJ2-1
TGTGCCAGCAGTATGACTAGCGGTTCCTACAATGAGCAGTTCTTC
CASSMTSGSYNEQFF
>-|11|-|TRBV29-1|TRBJ2-7
TGCAGCTCAAGGGACGGGGTCGAGCAGTACTTC
CSSRDGVEQYF
>-|16|-|TRBV6-6|TRBJ1-1
TGTGCCAGCAGTTACTCTAGAGGCCTGAGCGGGGCTGAAGCTTTCTTT
CASSYSRGLSGAEAFF
>-|15|TRBD2|TRBV9|TRBJ2-1
TGTGCCAGCAGCGTCGGGACTAGCGGGAGAGATGAGCAGTTCTTC
CASSVGTSGRDEQFF
>-|12|-|TRBV7-9|TRBJ2-3
TGTGCCTGCCCCGGGGCTGACGGGACGCAGTATTTT
CACPGADGTQYF
>-|15|-|TRBV13|TRBJ2-1
TGTGCCAGCAGCTTCTCGGGGGTCAACTACAATGAGCAGTTCTTC
CASSFSGVNYNEQFF
>-|16|TRBD2|TRBV7-2|TRBJ2-7
TGTGCCAGCAGCAGGGGACTAGCGGGATTTCTTGACGAGCAGTACTTC
CASSRGLAGFLDEQYF
>-|15|-|TRBV28|TRBJ1-5
TGTGCCAGTTACGCGGGGTTGGTATTCAATCAGCCCCAGCATTTT
CASYAGLVFNQPQHF
>-|14|-|TRBV28|TRBJ2-7
TGTGCCAGCAGTTCCCAGAGGTCGGACTACGAGCAGTACTTC
CASSSQRSDYEQYF
>once|13|TRBD1|TRBV5-4|TRBJ1-1
TGTGCCAGCAGCCCGGACAGGGATCCGGCGGCTTTCTTT
CASSPDRDPAAFF